The 32 T cell receptor beta chains presented below share a single source sample, sequenced in a study of kidney transplant recipient with SARS-CoV-2 infection (dated by TCRdb to the early 2020s). The sample's time point label, decoded: pre-pandemic baseline sample and day 111 after first positive SARS-CoV-2 test. Sequenced using an Illumina MiSeq. The public reads were quality trimmed at Q25 with fastp and then assembled into clones with MiXCR by TCRdb, keeping productive beta chains. A single entry per CDR3 protein holds the most common genes and DNA from its merged rows. The sample profile shows 250,000 or so distinct CDR3 sequences; roughly 26% of them were found once. Of the sample, less than 8.5% is held by the ten largest clones. The sequencing used a blood sample, collected at baseline and around day 110 from a kidney transplant recipient. The receptor set was obtained from a male patient aged 30 to 39 who had COVID-19 and was a kidney transplant recipient. Post transplant, some T cells may arise from the graft donor.

As to this clonotype: This may come from a read error, since a much larger clone is one base off. The gene calls are TRBV6-5 and TRBJ1-6, with D uncertain. The CDR3 length is 15 residues. V lost 10 bases, J lost 0 bases, and 13 bases lay in between. In germline, CDR1 is MNHEY, CDR2 SVGAGI. CDR3 in DNA: TGTGCCACACGGGCAGAAAGCTCCTATAATTCACCCCTCCACTTT. Its protein is CATRAESSYNSPLHF.

This clonotype has at least ten counts. The chain recombines TRBV7-6 with TRBJ1-2; D not resolved. The CDR3 covers 17 residues. Looked up from germline, CDR1 is SGHVS and CDR2 is FNYEAQ. V lost 5 bases and J lost 4, with 23 bases in between. In DNA, the CDR3 is TGTGCCAGCAGCATTCAGGTTGAATCTCGAAAGACCTATGGCTACACCTTC. This translates into CASSIQVESRKTYGYTF.

This clonotype was picked up many times. J is TRBJ2-5 and V is TRBV28; D unclear. Trimming left V 2 bases short and J 1 base short, with 11 bases between. The CDR3 runs 15 residues. CDR1 is MDHEN and CDR2 is SYDVKM in the germline V gene. The CDR3 region has the DNA TGTGCCAGCAGTTTACTGGGGAACCCCCAAGAGACCCAGTACTTC. This translates into CASSLLGNPQETQYF. The entire variable domain, with the rest obtained from reference TRBV28 and TRBJ2-5, is as follows: DVKVTQSSRYLVKRTGEKVFLECVQDMDHENMFWYRQDPGLGLRLIYFSYDVKMKEKGDIPEGYSVSREKKERFSLILESASTNQTSMYLCASSLLGNPQETQYFGPGTRLLVL.

In its sample, this clonotype was seen many times. The CDR3 is CATSLQHSTRKTYGYTF. CDR3 nucleotides: TGTGCCACCAGTCTCCAGCATAGTACCAGAAAGACCTATGGCTACACCTTC. This chain connects TRBV24-1 to TRBJ1-2, with D hard to call. Trimming pared 6 bases from V and 4 bases from J, leaving 23 bases between. There are 17 residues in the CDR3. Germline V gene data show CDR1 as KGHDR and CDR2 as SFDVKD.

This clonotype showed up just a few times. This clone may be a read error of a much larger clone one base away. The chain has TRBV11-2 and TRBJ1-1; D may be TRBD1 (6 bases). In germline, CDR1 is SGHAT, CDR2 FQNNGV. This CDR3 is built from 16 residues. CDR3 sequence (DNA): TGTGCCAGCAGCCGACGGGGTGTCAGGGGATGGACTGAAGCTTCCTTT. Amino acid sequence: CASSRRGVRGWTEASF.

This clonotype was seen many times. V usage is TRBV7-2 and J usage is TRBJ1-1; 8 bases line up with TRBD1. Germline V gene lookup returns CDR1 SGHTA and CDR2 FQGNSA. The junction had 6 bases not matched to a gene; V was cut back by 3 bases and J by 6 bases. The CDR3 consists of 14 residues. The CDR3 DNA reads as TGTGCCAGCAGCTTTGGCAGGGGGCCGGCTGAAGCTTTCTTT. It translates to CASSFGRGPAEAFF.

As concerns this clonotype: This could be a read error, since a much larger clone is one nucleotide away. The gene calls are TRBV10-1 and TRBJ1-4; TRBD1 is a possible D gene (5 bases). V was cut by 5 bases and J by 13 bases, with 17 bases left in between. The CDR3 is 13 residues long. The germline V gene encodes CDR1 WNHNN and CDR2 SYGVQD (reference sequence). In DNA, the CDR3 is TGCGCCAGCAGTAGTGAGAGGAGGGGAAGACTGTTTTTT. Translation gives CASSSERRGRLFF.

As concerns this clonotype: This may come from a read error, since a much larger clone is one base off. The chain couples TRBV6-5 to TRBJ1-2; 8 bases line up with TRBD1. The CDR3 sequence is 13 residues long. The V gene's germline CDR1 is MNHEY and CDR2 SVGAGI. For the CDR3, the DNA is TGTGCCGGCAGTACGACAGGGGTGAACGGCTACACCTTC. Encoded protein: CAGSTTGVNGYTF.

This clonotype was counted a single time. The CDR3 ends on some other residue instead of the conserved phenylalanine or tryptophan, so this is likely a read error. The chain has TRBV6-5 and TRBJ2-7; D is undetermined. CDR1 and CDR2 (germline): MNHEY, SVGAGI. The CDR3 runs to 14 residues. DNA for the CDR3: TGTGCCAGCAGTGGGTCGATTTACTCCTGCGAGCAGTACTCC. It encodes CASSGSIYSCEQYS.

The table lists this clonotype with many counts. The CDR3 region is CASRSTGTPRKTYGYTF. The CDR3 nucleotides read TGTGCAAGTCGCTCTACGGGGACTCCACGAAAGACCTATGGCTACACCTTC. The chain links TRBV12-2 to TRBJ1-2. TRBV12-2 is a pseudogene segment. The CDR3 loop spans 17 amino acids.

This clonotype appeared many times. For the CDR3, the DNA is TGTGCCAGCGTACGAAAGTACTCAAGAAAGACCTATGGCTACACCTTC. Amino acid sequence: CASVRKYSRKTYGYTF. The chain couples TRBV9 to TRBJ1-2; D not resolved. V gave up 7 bases and J gave up 4 bases, with 23 bases separating them. Germline-derived CDR1 and CDR2 are SGDLS and YYNGEE. The CDR3 sequence is 16 residues long.

Regarding this clonotype: A much larger clone is a single base away; this may be a read error. The chain employs TRBV6-6 and TRBJ2-3, with a tentative D call TRBD2 (6 bases). V lost 0 bases, J lost 0 bases, and 19 bases lay in between. Germline CDR1 MNHNY, CDR2 SVGAGI (reference sequence). CDR3 size: 19 residues. The CDR3 reads CASSYSRGQGRGSTDTQYF. The CDR3 DNA reads TGTGCCAGCAGTTACTCGAGGGGCCAGGGCCGGGGGAGCACAGATACGCAGTATTTT.

This clonotype is large in the sample. The V and J genes are TRBV24-1 and TRBJ1-5; unclear D gene. CDR3 length equals 14 residues. Germline V gives CDR1 KGHDR, CDR2 SFDVKD. The germline V and J ends were trimmed by 1 base and 4 bases, with 7 bases remaining between them. The CDR3 coding sequence is TGTGCCACCAGTGATTTCCGCAGAAATCAGCCCCAGCATTTT. Translating gives CATSDFRRNQPQHF.

This clonotype was seen at least ten times. This sequence joins TRBV5-1 and TRBJ2-7; 13 bases agree with TRBD2. The ends lost 5 bases at V and 2 bases at J; junction bases unmatched: 4. Looked up from germline, CDR1 is SGHRS and CDR2 is YFSETQ. The CDR3 consists of 15 residues. The CDR3 sequence: CASRKGLAGTYEQYF. CDR3 coding DNA: TGCGCCAGCAGAAAGGGACTAGCGGGGACCTACGAGCAGTACTTC.

The rearrangement links TRBV8-2 to TRBJ2-6. TRBV8-2 represents a pseudogene. The CDR3 runs to 17 residues. The CDR3, as DNA: TGTGGCGTCGGAACAAGGATAACACAAAGTCGGGCCAACGTCCTGACTTTC. Translation: CGVGTRITQSRANVLTF.

This clonotype was detected ten times or more. This chain connects TRBV30 to TRBJ2-3; D unclear. Per the germline V gene, CDR1 is GTSNPN and CDR2 is SVGIG (reference sequence). The V end was cut by 0 bases, the J end by 2 bases, with 9 bases between. The CDR3 covers 14 residues. The CDR3: CAWSVDPFTDTQYF. For the CDR3, the DNA is TGTGCCTGGAGTGTAGACCCCTTCACAGATACGCAGTATTTT.

This clonotype was seen repeatedly, ten times or more. This chain joins TRBV6-5 and TRBJ2-5, with D possibly being TRBD2 (6 bases). Germline V lookup: CDR1 MNHEY, CDR2 SVGAGI. The V end lost 6 bases, the J end lost 4 bases, and 21 bases lay between the germline ends. CDR3 length equals 16 residues. The CDR3 sequence is CASSSPRVDGGETQYF. In DNA, the CDR3 is TGTGCCAGCAGCTCCCCCAGGGTCGACGGGGGAGAGACCCAGTACTTC.

This clonotype appeared many times. The chain is built from TRBV27 and TRBJ2-1; 12 positions match TRBD1. The V segment lost 0 bases and the J segment 7 bases; nucleotides outside the gene matches: 7. Germline loops: CDR1 MNHEY, CDR2 SMNVEV (reference sequence). CDR3 length equals 17 residues. The CDR3 nucleotides are TGTGCCAGCAGTTTATCGGGCCCGGGACAGGGGGCGAATGAGCAGTTCTTC. It codes for CASSLSGPGQGANEQFF.

This clonotype turned up a few times. V is TRBV24-1 and J is TRBJ1-2, with a possible D match to TRBD1 (5 bases). Trimming took 3 bases from V and 0 from J, leaving 10 bases between them. The V gene's germline CDR1 is KGHDR and CDR2 SFDVKD. This CDR3 region has 15 residues. Here the CDR3 reads CATSDHGAPNYGYTF. The CDR3 DNA reads as TGTGCCACCAGTGATCACGGGGCCCCTAACTATGGCTACACCTTC.

Only one count was recorded for this clonotype. This may be a read error: a much more frequent sequence differs by one nucleotide. The chain is built from TRBV7-6 and TRBJ1-4; D not certain. Germline CDR1 is SGHVS and CDR2 is FNYEAQ. Trimming stripped 2 bases from V and 1 base from J, with 8 bases between. The length of the CDR3 is 15 residues. In DNA form, the CDR3 reads TGTGCCAGCAGCTTAACCCACGTAACTAATGAAAAACTGTTTTTT. It codes for CASSLTHVTNEKLFF.

This clonotype showed up many times. The chain uses TRBV6-5 and TRBJ1-2, with TRBD1 matching 8 bases. V lost 6 bases to trimming and J lost 7 bases; unmatched junction nucleotides: 4. The CDR3 has 12 amino acids. Looked up from germline, CDR1 is MNHEY and CDR2 is SVGAGI. The CDR3 bases are TGTGCCAGCAGCCCCGGGACAGGTGGCTACACCTTC. Its protein is CASSPGTGGYTF.

Here the CDR3 DNA reads TGTGCCAGCGTGACTCCGCACTCAAGAAAGACCTATGGCTACACCTTC. Protein sequence: CASVTPHSRKTYGYTF. The J gene is TRBJ1-2, the V gene TRBV9; D gene uncertain. CDR1 and CDR2 from the germline V gene are SGDLS and YYNGEE. V dropped 7 bases and J dropped 4 bases, with 23 bases sitting between them. The CDR3 has 16 residues.

Of note for this clonotype: One end of the junction is discordant with germline, which a read error may explain. The chain couples TRBV2 to TRBJ1-6; a possible D gene is TRBD1 (6 bases). This CDR3 is built from 16 residues. Germline V lookup: CDR1 SNHLY, CDR2 FYNNEI. CDR3 nucleotide sequence: TGTGCCGGCAGTGGGGTGTGGGACACCAATAATTCACCCCTCCACTTT. It yields the protein CAGSGVWDTNNSPLHF.

With regard to this clonotype: A much larger clone differs by one base, so this may be a read error. The J gene is TRBJ1-2, the V gene TRBV19, with a weak D call TRBD1 (5 bases). Germline V gene lookup returns CDR1 LNHDA and CDR2 SQIVND (reference sequence). V was shortened by 4 bases and J by 4 bases, with 10 bases between the two germline ends. CDR3 size: 13 residues. CDR3 region: CASSRAGSYGYTF. The CDR3 coding sequence is TGTGCCAGTAGTAGGGCAGGGTCCTATGGCTACACCTTC.

This clonotype was recorded many times. The V call is TRBV20-1, the J call TRBJ2-1; TRBD1 matches 10 bases. V was clipped by 5 bases and J by 6 bases; unmatched bases: 16. The CDR3 has 17 residues. Germline V gene sequence: CDR1 DFQATT, CDR2 SNEGSKA (reference sequence). This chain's CDR3 is CSASDRDRGGIGNEQFF. DNA for the CDR3: TGCAGTGCTTCCGACCGGGACAGGGGAGGAATCGGCAATGAGCAGTTCTTC.

The sample holds many counts of this clonotype. The chain recombines TRBV6-1 with TRBJ2-7; 7 nucleotides match TRBD1. CDR1 is MNHNS and CDR2 is SASEGT in the germline V gene. V lost 0 bases, J lost 4 bases, and 6 bases stayed unmatched. CDR3 length: 15 amino acids. In nucleotides, the CDR3 is TGTGCCAGCAGTGAAGCGAAAGACAGGGCTTACGAGCAGTACTTC. It encodes CASSEAKDRAYEQYF.

In this sample, this clonotype turned up a few times. One end of the junction does not line up with germline, which may come from a read error. The CDR3 protein is CASSLKEAQYF. As DNA, the CDR3 is TGTGCCAGCAGTCTGAAAGAGGCCCAGTACTTC. The chain carries TRBV12-3 or TRBV12-4 and TRBJ2-5, with D hard to call. This CDR3 has 11 amino acids.

This clonotype was counted at least ten times. V is TRBV28 and J is TRBJ1-1; D is ambiguous. CDR3 length equals 15 residues. Trimming left V 6 bases short and J 0 bases short, with 14 bases between. Germline V gene lookup returns CDR1 MDHEN and CDR2 SYDVKM. The CDR3 bases are TGTGCCAGCAGCCCCGGCGGCAGAGTGAACACTGAAGCTTTCTTT. Residues: CASSPGGRVNTEAFF. The full variable domain, its missing parts supplied by reference TRBV28 and TRBJ1-1, is DVKVTQSSRYLVKRTGEKVFLECVQDMDHENMFWYRQDPGLGLRLIYFSYDVKMKEKGDIPEGYSVSREKKERFSLILESASTNQTSMYLCASSPGGRVNTEAFFGQGTRLTVV.

This clonotype was detected ten times or more. The chain joins TRBV6-5 to TRBJ1-2, with D unclear. Germline CDR1 and CDR2: MNHEY and SVGAGI. Trimming removed 4 bases at V and 4 bases at J, with 22 bases between. CDR3 length: 17 amino acids. CDR3 region: CASSLERECRKTYGYTF. CDR3 coding DNA: TGTGCCAGCAGTTTGGAAAGGGAATGTAGAAAGACCTATGGCTACACCTTC.

This clonotype was seen only a few times. The J gene is TRBJ2-7, the V gene TRBV30, with D unresolved. The CDR3 runs to 14 residues. The V and J ends lost 4 bases and 0 bases respectively, with 13 bases between them. CDR1 is GTSNPN, CDR2 SVGIG, per germline (reference sequence). The CDR3 DNA reads as TGTGCCTGGACCCCGTCCTGGAACTCCTACGAGCAGTACTTC. This codes for CAWTPSWNSYEQYF.

This clonotype was seen ten or more times. V usage is TRBV3-1 and J usage is TRBJ2-5; D unclear. V dropped 4 bases and J dropped 5 bases, with 23 bases sitting between them. CDR1 is LGHDT, CDR2 YNNKEL, per germline (reference sequence). The CDR3 has 17 residues. The CDR3 protein is CASSLETPISFSETQYF. The CDR3 DNA is TGTGCCAGCAGCCTGGAGACTCCCATTTCTTTCTCTGAGACCCAGTACTTC.

This clonotype was detected ten times or more. V is TRBV6-6 and J is TRBJ1-2; D gene ambiguous. Germline CDR1 is MNHNY and CDR2 is SVGAGI (reference sequence). The germline V and J ends were trimmed by 5 bases and 4 bases, with 23 bases remaining between them. There are 17 residues in the CDR3. CDR3 residues: CASSVHVGGRKTYGYTF. The CDR3 bases are TGTGCCAGCAGTGTACACGTAGGTGGGAGAAAGACCTATGGCTACACCTTC.